The T cell receptor beta chain described here comes from a study of OX40 agonist ivuxolimab in advanced cancers. Study-wide context: Ivuxolimab was an agonistic, fully human IgG2 monoclonal antibody directed against OX40 (CD134), a costimulatory receptor. Intravenous ivuxolimab was administered to patients every 2 weeks at six dose levels: 0.01, 0.1, 0.3, 1.5, 3 and 10 mg/kg. Of the roughly 51 patients in dose escalation, about 20 had hepatocellular carcinoma, roughly 15 had melanoma, 9 had renal cell carcinoma and 9 had head and neck cancer. A male proportion of roughly 85% and a mean age of 60 years, ranging from roughly 23 to 79, were recorded for the dose-escalation cohort. Prior anti-PD-1, anti-PD-L1 or anti-CTLA-4 therapy was permitted, and 30% to 45% of dose-escalation patients had received checkpoint inhibitors. Partial responses occurred in three dose-escalation patients: two with cutaneous melanoma and one with hepatocellular carcinoma. Peripheral TCRbeta sequencing aimed to test whether ivuxolimab altered TCR sequence diversity and caused clonal T-cell expansion. The paper covers the monotherapy dose-escalation part of the phase I ivuxolimab trial, which included N of about 56 patients. Summary of the overall study and its limitations: Low levels of normalized T-cell clonal expansion were also shown by some nonresponding patients. In the 0.1-3.0 mg/kg groups, partial responders had among the lowest normalized peripheral clonal expansion, particularly in CD8+ T cells. Antigen specificity was not determined for the clonally expanded peripheral T cells. At doses of 0.1 to 3.0 mg/kg, clonal expansion of both CD4+ and CD8+ T cells in blood was seen between baseline and week 6. After ivuxolimab, more expanded clones were found on average in CD8+ T cells than in CD4+ T cells.

For sequencing of the TCRbeta CDR3 region, genomic DNA was extracted from the sorted cells. TCRbeta CDR3 regions were sequenced using the immunoSEQ Assay. TCRdb provides this immuneACCESS table in a form limited to in-frame rearrangements. Some clones are lacking; in checked studies, under half of them reflect an unresolved V gene, and why the rest are absent is not known. The table for this sample lists roughly 100,000 clones; less than 95% of them were counted only once. In total, the top ten clones hold 1.5% to 2% of the sample. About this clone itself: Its antigen is unknown. No much larger clonotype is one base removed from it; base qualities were not supplied.

The trial excluded patients who had a history of autoimmune disease or who were on systemic immunosuppression. Peripheral blood for TCR sequencing was collected from all dose cohorts at baseline, on cycle 4 day 1, and on cycle 7 day 1. The samples were taken from a phase I, first-in-human, multicenter, open-label dose-escalation trial of ivuxolimab. The trial enrolled adults with locally advanced or metastatic head and neck squamous cell, hepatocellular, melanoma or renal cell carcinoma. Before TCR sequencing, CD4+ T cells and CD8+ T cells from peripheral blood were sorted into separate populations. This TCR derives from an adult with an advanced solid tumor such as melanoma, head and neck, liver or kidney cancer. The material sequenced was CD4+ or CD8+ T cells sorted from blood, taken in a trial of the OX40 agonist ivuxolimab.

The CDR3 sequence is CASSEALVRGHDYGYTF. The nucleotide sequence reads as follows: TGTGCCAGCAGTGAAGCGCTGGTCAGGGGGCACGACTATGGCTACACCTTC. The rearranged segments are TRBV6-1 and TRBJ1-2; 8 bases in the junction line up with TRBD1. The CDR3 holds 17 amino acids from the cysteine to the phenylalanine. Only CDR3 DNA is held: 51 bases, read in frame from base 1. V is pruned by 0 bases and J by 3 bases, leaving 9 bases of the junction without a gene match. Taken from the germline V gene, the CDR1 and CDR2 loops are MNHNS and SASEGT.